This passage covers 7 T cell receptor beta chains from one sample sequenced in a study of T cells in women clearing cervical HPV infection. Assay: immunoSEQ multiplex PCR; the TCRdb copy retains only in-frame clones and omits some. The sample's table shows roughly 12,000 clones. The sample comprised blood buffy coat. These receptors were collected from a woman aged 18-70 years with a cervical HPV16 infection that either progressed to CIN3+ or cleared (not recorded which).

In terms of frequency, this clone is medium-sized. The read terminates 3 residues before the CDR3 end, so the remaining end is supplied by the germline J gene. The chain couples TRBV6-1 to TRBJ2-7, with TRBD1 as a possible D gene (5 bases). This CDR3 is 13 amino acids long. Germline CDR1 and CDR2: MNHNS and SASEGT. With 4 bases removed from V and 0 bases from J, the gap between germline ends came to 7 bases. CDR3 sequence: CASSAQGSYEQYF. The sequenced CDR3 bases are TGTGCCAGCAGTGCCCAGGGCTCCTACGAG.

Points on this clone: The read gets to within 3 residues of the CDR3 end, and the germline J gene fills in the rest. V usage is TRBV11-2 and J usage is TRBJ2-5; D remains unclear. Germline V gene data show CDR1 as SGHAT and CDR2 as FQNNGV. Trimming took 8 bases from V and 4 from J, leaving 11 bases between them. This CDR3 has 12 residues. The CDR3 loop reads CASRYTGETQYF. The part of the CDR3 DNA that was read is TGTGCCAGCCGTTATACCGGAGAGACC.

Considering frequency, this clone is medium-sized. The sequenced fragment ends 3 residues before the CDR3 boundary, so the rest is inferred from the germline J gene. The V gene is TRBV20-1, the J gene TRBJ1-1; 7 bases are shared with TRBD1. The germline gives CDR1 DFQATT, CDR2 SNEGSKA (reference sequence). Trimming cost V 7 bases and J 0 bases; bases outside gene matches: 5. CDR3 length: 13 residues. The CDR3 loop reads CSGTQGMNTEAFF. CDR3 bases read: TGCAGTGGCACACAGGGGATGAACACTGAA.

As to this clone: The DNA ends 3 residues before the CDR3 does, and the rest of the CDR3 is filled in from the germline J gene. V usage is TRBV5-4 and J usage is TRBJ2-3; D gene ambiguous. Trimming shortened V by 2 bases and J by 4 bases, and 5 bases separated the two germline ends. Germline-derived CDR1 and CDR2 are SGHNT and YYREEE (reference sequence). CDR3 length: 12 amino acids. CDR3 residues: CASSFFSDTQYF. The CDR3 DNA, read in part, is TGTGCCAGCAGCTTCTTCTCAGATACG.

Details on this clone: Sequencing ends 3 residues short of the CDR3 end; the germline J gene provides the rest. The J gene is TRBJ1-6, the V gene TRBV6-2 or TRBV6-3; no firm D call. Germline V CDR1 and CDR2: MNHEY, SVGEGT. Trimming cost V 0 bases and J 12 bases, with 12 bases left between them. CDR3 length: 14 residues. CDR3 DNA, as far as it was read: TGTGCCAGCAGTTACTCAGGGTCGGTCGGACCC. Translation gives CASSYSGSVGP. Given in full, the CDR3 is CASSYSGSVGPLHF.

A note on this clone: The read gets to within 3 residues of the CDR3 end, and the germline J gene fills in the rest. This chain connects TRBV7-9 to TRBJ1-2; D perhaps matches TRBD1 (6 bases). Germline CDR1 SEHNR, CDR2 FQNEAQ (reference sequence). The CDR3 totals 12 residues. The CDR3 reads CASSPSGEGYTF. The part of the CDR3 DNA that was read is TGTGCCAGCAGCCCCTCAGGGGAGGGC. The full variable domain, completed using reference TRBV7-9 and TRBJ1-2, is DTGVSQNPRHKITKRGQNVTFRCDPISEHNRLYWYRQTLGQGPEFLTYFQNEAQLEKSRLLSDRFSAERPKGSFSTLEIQRTEQGDSAMYLCASSPSGEGYTFGSGTRLTVV.

Points on this clone: The missing CDR3 end, 3 residues past where the read stops, is filled in from the germline J gene. The rearrangement uses TRBV19 and TRBJ1-6, with a weak D call TRBD1 (5 bases). The V and J ends lost 10 bases and 9 bases respectively, with 16 bases between them. Germline CDR1 reads LNHDA; CDR2 reads SQIVND (reference sequence). The CDR3 contains 13 residues. Incomplete CDR3 DNA: TGTGCCACTAGAGGGGAACTTTTTTCACCC. As protein: CATRGELFSP. The CDR3 reads in full as CATRGELFSPLHF. The full variable domain, completed using reference TRBV19 and TRBJ1-6, is DGGITQSPKYLFRKEGQNVTLSCEQNLNHDAMYWYRQDPGQGLRLIYYSQIVNDFQKGDIAEGYSVSREKKESFPLTVTSAQKNPTAFYLCATRGELFSPLHFGNGTRLTVT.